The present entry profiles one T cell receptor beta chain with its context. The V end lost 4 bases, the J end lost 10 bases, and 19 bases lay between the germline ends. The germline CDR1 and CDR2 sequences are MDHEN and SYDVKM. The CDR3 runs 15 residues. Per the study methods: Scientists estimated how many nucleated cells there were by amplifying reference gene primers. Some clones are missing from TCRdb's copy, which holds only in-frame ones; the method was immunoSEQ multiplex PCR. D and trimming were read from the DNA, whereas the V and J calls and clone size are those reported in that table. Of under 95,000 clones listed, approximately 80% were seen once; the top ten hold over 9%. This sample was taken from a study of blood T cell repertoires in COVID-19. Study-level background: The cDNA or gDNA used as material had been derived from T cells, B-cell-depleted T cells, or PBMCs.

The chain recombines TRBV28 with TRBJ1-4; possible D gene TRBD1, 5 bases. The sample comprised peripheral blood. The TCR comes from a man in his 70s with acute or convalescent COVID-19. The chain's CDR3 is CASSYLRDGGRKLFF. The CDR3 DNA reads as TGTGCCAGCAGTTACCTCCGGGACGGGGGTCGAAAACTGTTTTTT.